The next 10 T cell receptor beta chains were all read from a single sample in a study of tumour-infiltrating T cells in Burkitt lymphoma. The table came from immunoSEQ multiplex PCR; TCRdb's copy has only in-frame clones and leaves some out. This sample carries roughly 13,000 clones, roughly 80% of them seen once, and the ten largest clones take about 7.2%. The sequenced sample was tumor tissue. These receptors originate from a human donor with diffuse large B-cell lymphoma.

This clone was seen only a few times. The V gene is TRBV19, the J gene TRBJ2-1, with 15 bases aligning to TRBD2. J gave up 1 base and V 10 bases, and 2 bases lay outside the gene matches. Germline V CDR1 and CDR2: LNHDA, SQIVND (reference sequence). The CDR3 runs to 15 residues. The CDR3 DNA reads as TGTGCCATCGGGACTAGCGGGAGGTCCTACAATGAGCAGTTCTTC. It is translated as CAIGTSGRSYNEQFF.

The rearrangement links TRBV19 to TRBJ2-7; 11 nucleotides agree with TRBD2. Looked up from germline, CDR1 is LNHDA and CDR2 is SQIVND (reference sequence). Germline trimming cut 3 bases from V and 0 bases from J; bases unmatched to any gene: 7. The CDR3 covers 17 residues. The CDR3 loop is CASSMRGLAVSSYEQYF. In DNA form, the CDR3 reads TGTGCCAGTAGTATGCGGGGACTAGCGGTAAGCTCCTACGAGCAGTACTTC.

V is TRBV6-1 and J is TRBJ2-7; D unresolved. The germline gives CDR1 MNHNS, CDR2 SASEGT. The CDR3 totals 11 residues. Between the trimmed V and J ends, which lost 3 bases and 3 bases, there was a span of 3 bases. The DNA of the CDR3 is TGTGCCAGCAGTGAGTTCTACGAGCAGTACGTC. Protein sequence: CASSEFYEQYV.

The rearrangement links TRBV19 to TRBJ2-7; 7 bases map to TRBD2. From germline, CDR1 is LNHDA and CDR2 SQIVND (reference sequence). The ends lost 4 bases at V and 7 bases at J; junction bases unmatched: 7. CDR3 length: 13 amino acids. The DNA for the CDR3 is TGTGCCAGTAGTAATTTTGCTAGCGGAGAGCAGTACGTC. Its translation: CASSNFASGEQYV.

V and J are TRBV5-6 and TRBJ1-1, with 7 bases matching TRBD1. Germline V gene lookup returns CDR1 SGHDT and CDR2 YYEEEE. V dropped 4 bases and J dropped 2; count of bases not matched to a gene: 5. CDR3 length: 14 amino acids. In DNA, the CDR3 is TGTGCCAGCAGCCTACAGGGGCCAAACACTGAAGCTTTCTTT. This codes for CASSLQGPNTEAFF. The whole variable domain, filled in from reference TRBV5-6 and TRBJ1-1, reads DAGVTQSPTHLIKTRGQQVTLRCSPKSGHDTVSWYQQALGQGPQFIFQYYEEEERQRGNFPDRFSGHQFPNYSSELNVNALLLGDSALYLCASSLQGPNTEAFFGQGTRLTVV.

In its sample, this clone was seen a few times. The chain links TRBV11-2 to TRBJ2-5; D is undetermined. Trimming removed 1 base from V and 4 bases from J, with 10 bases in between. The germline gives CDR1 SGHAT, CDR2 FQNNGV. The CDR3 contains 14 residues. As DNA, the CDR3 is TGTGCCAGCAGCTTAGTTAGTCTGGGAGAGACCCAGTACTTC. This translates into CASSLVSLGETQYF. Full variable domain (rest looked up from reference TRBV11-2 and TRBJ2-5): EAGVAQSPRYKIIEKRQSVAFWCNPISGHATLYWYQQILGQGPKLLIQFQNNGVVDDSQLPKDRFSAERLKGVDSTLKIQPAKLEDSAVYLCASSLVSLGETQYFGPGTRLLVL.

The chain combines TRBV2 with TRBJ1-1; D is unclear. Trimming stripped 7 bases from V and 3 bases from J, with 15 bases between. The CDR3 covers 14 residues. Germline V gives CDR1 SNHLY, CDR2 FYNNEI. This CDR3 is CASTRPAGYTEAFF. In nucleotides, the CDR3 is TGTGCCAGCACCCGGCCCGCCGGATACACTGAAGCTTTCTTT.

The rearrangement links TRBV11-3 to TRBJ2-1; 9 positions match TRBD2. With 0 bases clipped from V and 2 bases from J, the junction kept 5 bases outside the gene matches. Germline V gene data show CDR1 as SGHNT and CDR2 as YENEEA. This CDR3 contains 17 residues. In DNA form, the CDR3 reads TGTGCCAGCAGCTTAGATAGAGGGACTAGCCCCTACAATGAGCAGTTCTTC. It is translated as CASSLDRGTSPYNEQFF. Full variable domain (rest looked up from reference TRBV11-3 and TRBJ2-1): EAGVVQSPRYKIIEKKQPVAFWCNPISGHNTLYWYLQNLGQGPELLIRYENEEAVDDSQLPKDRFSAERLKGVDSTLKIQPAELGDSAVYLCASSLDRGTSPYNEQFFGPGTRLTVL.

The chain couples TRBV29-1 to TRBJ1-1; the D gene is possibly TRBD1 (6 bases). In germline, CDR1 is SQVTM, CDR2 ANQGSEA. This CDR3 spans 14 amino acids. The germline V and J ends were trimmed by 8 bases and 4 bases, with 20 bases remaining between them. The chain's CDR3 is CSQKLGGASTEAFF. The CDR3 DNA is TGCAGCCAAAAGCTGGGGGGCGCATCCACTGAAGCTTTCTTT. The full variable domain, its missing parts supplied by reference TRBV29-1 and TRBJ1-1, is SAVISQKPSRDICQRGTSLTIQCQVDSQVTMMFWYRQQPGQSLTLIATANQGSEATYESGFVIDKFPISRPNLTFSTLTVSNMSPEDSSIYLCSQKLGGASTEAFFGQGTRLTVV.

The V call is TRBV18, the J call TRBJ2-1; 15 nucleotides align to TRBD2. CDR1 and CDR2 (germline): KGHSH, LQKENI. The CDR3 is 17 residues long. V dropped 3 bases and J dropped 7; count of bases not matched to a gene: 7. The CDR3 is CASSPDIGTSGRNEQFF. For the CDR3, the DNA is TGTGCCAGCTCACCCGACATCGGGACTAGCGGGAGGAATGAGCAGTTCTTC.